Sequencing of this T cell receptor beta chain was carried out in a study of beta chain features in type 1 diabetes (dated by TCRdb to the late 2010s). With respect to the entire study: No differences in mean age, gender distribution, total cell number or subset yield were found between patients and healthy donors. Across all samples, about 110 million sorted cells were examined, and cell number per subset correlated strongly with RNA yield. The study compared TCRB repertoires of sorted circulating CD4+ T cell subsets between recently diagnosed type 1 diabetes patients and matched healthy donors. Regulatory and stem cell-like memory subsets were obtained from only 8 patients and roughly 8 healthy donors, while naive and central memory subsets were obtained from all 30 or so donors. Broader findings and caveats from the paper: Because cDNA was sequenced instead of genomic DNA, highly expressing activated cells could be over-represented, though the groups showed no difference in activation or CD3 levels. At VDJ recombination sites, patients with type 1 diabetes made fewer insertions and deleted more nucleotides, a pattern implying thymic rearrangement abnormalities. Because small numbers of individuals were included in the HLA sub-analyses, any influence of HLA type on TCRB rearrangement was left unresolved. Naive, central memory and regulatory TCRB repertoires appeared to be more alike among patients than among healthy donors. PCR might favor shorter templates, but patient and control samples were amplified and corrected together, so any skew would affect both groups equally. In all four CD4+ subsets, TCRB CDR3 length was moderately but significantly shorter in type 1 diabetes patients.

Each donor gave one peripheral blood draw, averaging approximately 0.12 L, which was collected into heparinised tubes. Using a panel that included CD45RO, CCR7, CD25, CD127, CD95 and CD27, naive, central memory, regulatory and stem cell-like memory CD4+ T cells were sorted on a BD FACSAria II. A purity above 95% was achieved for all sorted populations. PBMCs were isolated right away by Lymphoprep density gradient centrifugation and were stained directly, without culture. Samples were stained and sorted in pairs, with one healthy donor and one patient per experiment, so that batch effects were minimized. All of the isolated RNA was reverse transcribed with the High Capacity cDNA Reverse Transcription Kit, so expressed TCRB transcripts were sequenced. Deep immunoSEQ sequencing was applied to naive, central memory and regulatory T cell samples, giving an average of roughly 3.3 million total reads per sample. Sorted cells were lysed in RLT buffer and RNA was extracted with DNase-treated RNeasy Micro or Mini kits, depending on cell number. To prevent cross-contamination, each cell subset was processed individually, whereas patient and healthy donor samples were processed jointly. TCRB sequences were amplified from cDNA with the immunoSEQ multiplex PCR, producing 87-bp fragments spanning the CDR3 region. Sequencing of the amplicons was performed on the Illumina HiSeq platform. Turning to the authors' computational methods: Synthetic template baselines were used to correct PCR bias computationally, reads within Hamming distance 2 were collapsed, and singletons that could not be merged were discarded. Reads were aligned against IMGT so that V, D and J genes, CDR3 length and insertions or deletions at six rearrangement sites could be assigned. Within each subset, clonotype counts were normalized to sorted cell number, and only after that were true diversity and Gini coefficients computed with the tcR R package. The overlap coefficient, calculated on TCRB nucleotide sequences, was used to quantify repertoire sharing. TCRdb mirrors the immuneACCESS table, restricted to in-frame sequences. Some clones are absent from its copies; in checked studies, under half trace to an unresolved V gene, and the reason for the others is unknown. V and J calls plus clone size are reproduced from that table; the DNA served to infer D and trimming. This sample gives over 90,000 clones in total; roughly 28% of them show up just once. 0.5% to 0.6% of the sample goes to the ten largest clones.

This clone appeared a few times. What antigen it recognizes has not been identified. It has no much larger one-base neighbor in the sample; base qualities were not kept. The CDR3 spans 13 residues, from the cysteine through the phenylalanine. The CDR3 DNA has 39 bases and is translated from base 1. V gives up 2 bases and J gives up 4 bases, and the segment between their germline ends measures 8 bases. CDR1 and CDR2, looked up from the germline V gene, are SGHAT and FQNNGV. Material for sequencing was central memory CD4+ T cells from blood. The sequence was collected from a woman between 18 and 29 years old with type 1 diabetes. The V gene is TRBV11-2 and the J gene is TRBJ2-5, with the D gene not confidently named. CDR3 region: CASSLFSPETQYF. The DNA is TGTGCCAGCAGCTTATTTAGCCCAGAGACCCAGTACTTC.